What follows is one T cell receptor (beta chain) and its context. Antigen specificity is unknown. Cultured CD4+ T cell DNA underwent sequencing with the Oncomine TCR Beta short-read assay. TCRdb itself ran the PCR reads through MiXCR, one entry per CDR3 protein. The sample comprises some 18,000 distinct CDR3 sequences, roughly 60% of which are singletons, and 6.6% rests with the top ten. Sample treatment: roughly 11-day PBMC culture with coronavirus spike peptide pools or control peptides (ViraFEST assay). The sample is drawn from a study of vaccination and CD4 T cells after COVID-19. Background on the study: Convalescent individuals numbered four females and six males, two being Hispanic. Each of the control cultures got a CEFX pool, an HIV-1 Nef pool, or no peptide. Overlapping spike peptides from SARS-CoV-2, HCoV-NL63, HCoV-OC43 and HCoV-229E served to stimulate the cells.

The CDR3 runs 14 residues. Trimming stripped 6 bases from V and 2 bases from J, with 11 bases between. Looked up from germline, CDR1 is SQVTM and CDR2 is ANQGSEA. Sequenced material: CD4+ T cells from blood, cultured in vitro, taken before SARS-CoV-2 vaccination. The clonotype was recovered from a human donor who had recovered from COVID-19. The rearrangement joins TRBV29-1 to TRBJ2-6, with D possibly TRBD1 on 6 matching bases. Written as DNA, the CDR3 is TGCAGCGTAAACCAGGGGACTGGGGCCAACGTCCTGACTTTC. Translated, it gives CSVNQGTGANVLTF.